The sequence of this TCR beta chain was determined in a study of T cell responses to AZD1222 COVID-19 vaccine. Findings and limits, study-wide: Just a handful of AZD1222 recipients tested seropositive at baseline. Mostly white British, mostly female donors; authors suggested clonal diversity may be underestimated. Spike-specific TCR breadth and depth rose after two AZD1222 doses.

A single count supports this clone. Antigen unknown. Losses at the gene ends were 4 bases for V and 0 bases for J; bases not matched to a gene: 13. The CDR3 extends over 18 amino acids. Germline assignment: CDR1 LNHDA and CDR2 SQIVND (reference sequence). Clones were sequenced by immunoSEQ multiplex PCR, and TCRdb holds only the in-frame ones, with some missing. The sample contains 130,000 or so clones, about 93% of which appear only once. This TCR came from an adult in good health. The source was peripheral blood, collected on day 0 of AZD1222 vaccination. The V call is TRBV19, the J call TRBJ2-3; 7 nucleotides align to TRBD1. This CDR3 is CASSTPLEGGFSTDTQYF. The CDR3 bases are TGTGCCAGTAGTACTCCGTTGGAAGGGGGCTTCAGCACAGATACGCAGTATTTT.